The 2 T cell receptor beta chains reported below all come from one sample, sequenced in a study of blood T cell repertoires in COVID-19. Profiling relied on immunoSEQ multiplex PCR, and the TCRdb table lists in-frame clones only, not all of them. The sample has 75,000 to 95,000 clones; roughly four fifths are singletons. The sample consisted of peripheral blood. The source of these receptors is a man aged 60 to 75 with acute or convalescent COVID-19.

The chain is built from TRBV5-4 and TRBJ1-3; a weak D match, TRBD1 (5 bases). Germline CDR1 SGHNT, CDR2 YYREEE (reference sequence). This CDR3 is built from 16 residues. Trimming shortened V by 0 bases and J by 4 bases, and 14 bases separated the two germline ends. The CDR3 sequence is CASSLEGRGPGNTIYF. The CDR3 DNA sequence: TGTGCCAGCAGCTTGGAGGGGAGGGGCCCCGGAAACACCATATATTTT. Filled out from reference TRBV5-4 and TRBJ1-3, the complete variable domain reads ETGVTQSPTHLIKTRGQQVTLRCSSQSGHNTVSWYQQALGQGPQFIFQYYREEENGRGNFPPRFSGLQFPNYSSELNVNALELDDSALYLCASSLEGRGPGNTIYFGEGSWLTVV.

This clone occurred a few times. The same CDR3 arises from other DNA sequences in this sample as well. This chain connects TRBV20-1 to TRBJ1-4; TRBD1 is a possible D gene (5 bases). Germline V lookup: CDR1 DFQATT, CDR2 SNEGSKA (reference sequence). V shed 3 bases and J shed 8 bases, with 7 bases lying between them. The CDR3 is 11 residues long. The CDR3 region has the DNA TGCAGTGCTAGGGGGCAGGAAAAACTGTTTTTT. Translating it yields CSARGQEKLFF.